The 27 T cell receptor beta chains listed next were all sequenced from one sample in a study of CXCR3-negative and CXCR3-positive naive CD8 T cells. Broader study findings: Hydrophobicity was higher for TRB CDR3s found in CXCR3-positive naive cells than in CXCR3-negative naive cells.

TRB cDNA libraries were made by UMI-labeled 5' RACE. TCRdb re-analyzed the 5' RACE reads; it lists each CDR3 protein once, without DNA. The table for this sample gives approximately 96,000 distinct CDR3 sequences. What these receptors recognize is not known. The sample consisted of naive CXCR3+ CD8+ T cells from blood. Subset described: CD45RO-CCR7+CD27+CD95- naive CD8+ T cells expressing CXCR3 (TNR3+). The receptor set was obtained from a human donor in good health. Some clones in this sample may be carry-over from other donors' samples.

This chain links TRBV12-3 or TRBV12-4 with TRBJ2-1; the D gene TCRdb calls, TRBD1, cannot be checked with no DNA. The CDR3 is made up of 15 amino acids. The CDR3 here is CASTLLEGAHNEQFF.

The rearrangement links TRBV20-1 to TRBJ2-5; as DNA is missing, the TRBD2 call by TCRdb cannot be tested. Germline CDR1 is DFQATT and CDR2 is SNEGSKA (reference sequence). CDR3 length: 14 amino acids. This CDR3 is CSGRASGIQETQYF.

This chain links TRBV29-1 with TRBJ2-1; the TRBD1 assignment by TCRdb is unverifiable without DNA. CDR1 and CDR2 (germline): SQVTM, ANQGSEA. CDR3 size: 13 residues. CDR3 in amino acids: CSVGGTGEGEQFF.

The J gene is TRBJ2-1, the V gene TRBV7-9; TCRdb's D call of TRBD1 is untestable without DNA. This CDR3 comprises 17 residues. Per the germline V gene, CDR1 is SEHNR and CDR2 is FQNEAQ (reference sequence). The chain's CDR3 is CASSLPSGLSTYNEQFF.

The chain is built from TRBV6-6 and TRBJ1-1. The CDR3 has 15 amino acids. Germline V gene sequence: CDR1 MNHNY, CDR2 SVGAGI (reference sequence). The CDR3 sequence: CASSYSPELNTEAFF.

The rearrangement joins TRBV9 to TRBJ1-2; TCRdb reports TRBD1, a call that lacks DNA to check it against. CDR3 length: 15 residues. Germline-derived CDR1 and CDR2 are SGDLS and YYNGEE. The CDR3 loop reads CASSATGSFPVGYTF.

The chain couples TRBV7-3 to TRBJ2-7; TCRdb names TRBD2, which stays unverified in the absence of DNA. The CDR3 contains 17 residues. CDR1 and CDR2 (germline): SGHTA, FQGTGA. The CDR3 reads CASSLAPLASGSYEQYF. Full variable domain (missing parts from reference TRBV7-3 and TRBJ2-7): GAGVSQTPSNKVTEKGKYVELRCDPISGHTALYWYRQSLGQGPEFLIYFQGTGAADDSGLPNDRFFAVRPEGSVSTLKIQRTERGDSAVYLCASSLAPLASGSYEQYFGPGTRLTVT.

The V and J genes are TRBV28 and TRBJ2-3; TCRdb's D call, TRBD2, is unchecked because there is no DNA. CDR1 is MDHEN, CDR2 SYDVKM, per germline. There are 16 residues in the CDR3. CDR3 sequence: CASSRGLAGHTDTQYF.

The chain joins TRBV6-5 to TRBJ2-1. The CDR3 spans 13 residues. The germline V gene encodes CDR1 MNHEY and CDR2 SVGAGI. The CDR3 loop is CASSYPGSGEQFF.

The J gene is TRBJ2-1, the V gene TRBV7-9. Germline CDR1 is SEHNR and CDR2 is FQNEAQ (reference sequence). The CDR3 runs to 12 residues. The CDR3 protein is CASSLYSDEQFF.

The V gene is TRBV29-1, the J gene TRBJ2-7; TCRdb proposes TRBD2, but this gene call is untestable without DNA. CDR3 length: 16 amino acids. The germline gives CDR1 SQVTM, CDR2 ANQGSEA. CDR3 region: CSVRAPSGGARYEQYF.

The rearrangement links TRBV29-1 to TRBJ1-4. Germline V gene lookup returns CDR1 SQVTM and CDR2 ANQGSEA. The CDR3 sequence is 12 residues long. The CDR3 sequence: CSVGEIEEKLFF.

J is TRBJ2-7 and V is TRBV11-2; TCRdb designates TRBD1, a call that cannot be tested without DNA. Germline-derived CDR1 and CDR2 are SGHAT and FQNNGV. CDR3 length equals 15 residues. CDR3 loop: CASSLEGGRVYEQYF.

The chain employs TRBV28 and TRBJ2-7; TCRdb selects TRBD1, and the lack of DNA leaves this call unchecked. The CDR3 has 14 amino acids. Germline-derived CDR1 and CDR2 are MDHEN and SYDVKM. The chain's CDR3 is CASNPTGDDYEQYF.

V is TRBV7-2 and J is TRBJ2-2; the TRBD1 assignment by TCRdb is unverifiable without DNA. Germline V CDR1 and CDR2: SGHTA, FQGNSA. The CDR3 is made up of 15 amino acids. The CDR3 protein is CASSSRTVNTGELFF.

The V gene is TRBV3-1, the J gene TRBJ2-1; checking the TCRdb D call of TRBD1 is not possible without DNA. Germline assignment: CDR1 LGHDT and CDR2 YNNKEL (reference sequence). CDR3 length: 17 residues. CDR3 amino acids: CASSHQPTGSFHNEQFF.

The chain has TRBV29-1 and TRBJ2-3. Germline CDR1 SQVTM, CDR2 ANQGSEA. The CDR3 extends over 13 amino acids. CDR3 protein: CSVEGSDTDTQYF.

This chain's CDR3 is CASSQRGFYNEQFF. This rearrangement joins TRBV12-3 or TRBV12-4 to TRBJ2-1; as DNA is missing, the TRBD2 call by TCRdb cannot be tested. CDR3 size: 14 residues.

The J gene is TRBJ2-3, the V gene TRBV10-3; TCRdb gives TRBD1 as the D gene, but with no DNA this cannot be confirmed. Germline loops: CDR1 ENHRY, CDR2 SYGVKD. CDR3 length: 15 residues. CDR3 amino acids: CAMTDRGTATDTQYF.

The chain recombines TRBV25-1 with TRBJ2-2; TCRdb lists TRBD1, though no DNA is available to test this call. This CDR3 spans 14 amino acids. Germline V gene sequence: CDR1 MGHDK, CDR2 SYGVNS. Here the CDR3 reads CASTKGRGIGELFF.

CDR3 in amino acids: CASSFGRWGDTQYF. V is TRBV5-6 and J is TRBJ2-3. Germline lookup yields CDR1 SGHDT and CDR2 YYEEEE. CDR3 size: 14 residues.

The chain carries TRBV7-9 and TRBJ2-7. This CDR3 is built from 15 residues. Per germline, CDR1 SEHNR and CDR2 FQNEAQ (reference sequence). The CDR3 is CASRRLSGDTYEQYF.

This rearrangement joins TRBV5-1 to TRBJ2-3; the TCRdb D gene call, TRBD2, has no DNA to confirm it. CDR3 length: 17 amino acids. Germline V CDR1 and CDR2: SGHRS, YFSETQ. Here the CDR3 reads CASSGPGLAGPTDTQYF.

The chain has TRBV12-5 and TRBJ2-3; TCRdb designates TRBD2, a call that cannot be tested without DNA. CDR3 length: 17 amino acids. The germline gives CDR1 LGHNT, CDR2 FRNRAP. CDR3 amino acids: CASGSRLPRGITDTQYF.

The rearrangement joins TRBV3-1 to TRBJ1-1; TCRdb outputs TRBD1, but without DNA this stays unchecked. The CDR3 spans 15 residues. The germline V gene encodes CDR1 LGHDT and CDR2 YNNKEL (reference sequence). This chain's CDR3 is CASTPRGEMNTEAFF.

This chain links TRBV28 with TRBJ2-2; TCRdb proposes TRBD2, but this gene call is untestable without DNA. CDR1 is MDHEN and CDR2 is SYDVKM in the germline V gene. The CDR3 spans 20 residues. This CDR3 is CASSPRGASGGAWDTGELFF.

The chain has TRBV27 and TRBJ2-7; TCRdb gives TRBD2 as the D gene, but with no DNA this cannot be confirmed. The germline gives CDR1 MNHEY, CDR2 SMNVEV (reference sequence). The CDR3 is 13 residues long. The chain's CDR3 is CASASGGPYEQYF.